The clone carrying this T cell receptor (beta chain) was counted ten times or more. Its antigen is unidentified. This record belongs to a study of T cells in Graves' hyperthyroidism and ophthalmopathy. Study-wide context: Peripheral blood was secured at the point of initial diagnosis, before any treatment. Study-level findings and limits: Most thyroid-expanded clonotypes above 0.001 were also found in blood.

Out of over 9 ml of fresh peripheral blood came the PBMCs. The CDR3 length is 13 residues. Trimming took 5 bases from V and 7 from J, leaving 12 bases between them. The germline V gene encodes CDR1 SGHTA and CDR2 FQGNSA. Authors of the study amplified TCR beta CDR3 regions from RNA transcripts. Initially, a first-round RT-PCR of the TCR CDR3 employed the HTBI primer set. MiXCR, applied by TCRdb to the multiplex PCR reads, yields one record per CDR3 protein. The sample has approximately 740,000 distinct CDR3 sequences, about 15% seen once. The sequenced material came from blood. The chain employs TRBV7-2 and TRBJ2-1; no clear D gene. This TCR derives from a woman aged 18-29 years with Graves' hyperthyroidism. The CDR3 DNA is TGTGCCAGCAGCCATAGAATGGGAAATGAGCAGTTCTTC. Protein: CASSHRMGNEQFF.